This T cell receptor beta chain was captured by sequencing in a study of beta chain features in type 1 diabetes. Investigators reverse transcribed all isolated RNA, so they sequenced expressed TCRB transcripts. TCRdb's table, derived via immunoSEQ multiplex PCR, lists solely in-frame clones and lacks some. The sample has around 310,000 clones, about 13% seen once. Whole-study results and caveats: Moderately but significantly shorter TCRB CDR3s were found in Type 1 diabetes patients in all four CD4+ subsets.

The CDR3 consists of 15 residues. V lost 4 bases, J lost 0 bases, and 8 bases lay in between. Looked up from germline, CDR1 is SGDLS and CDR2 is YYNGEE. This clone was detected a few times. Antigen: not known. The specimen was naive CD4+ T cells from blood. The chain links TRBV9 to TRBJ2-6; maybe TRBD2 (5 bases). The receptor was isolated from a woman aged 18-29 years with type 1 diabetes. CDR3 region: CASSFGISGANVLTF. The CDR3 bases are TGTGCCAGCAGCTTCGGGATCTCTGGGGCCAACGTCCTGACTTTC.